Below are 32 T cell receptor beta chains sequenced from a single sample in a study of read filtering for tumor transcriptome and immune sequencing. Molecular barcoded adaptors covering alpha/delta and beta/gamma chains were used on about 390 ng RNA. TCRdb reprocessed the reads with MiXCR, giving one entry per CDR3 protein. The repertoire holds 30,000 to 35,000 distinct CDR3 sequences, with roughly 18% as singletons. Input material: a population of CD138-negative cells sorted from bone marrow. The receptor source for this set is a donor aged 40 or older with multiple myeloma.

In this sample, this clonotype turned up many times. The J gene is TRBJ2-3, the V gene TRBV28, with 9 bases that match TRBD1. V was clipped by 6 bases and J by 0 bases; unmatched bases: 10. Germline CDR1 is MDHEN and CDR2 is SYDVKM. This CDR3 has 17 amino acids. CDR3 amino acids: CASSQRTGGFSTDTQYF. For the CDR3, the DNA is TGTGCCAGCAGCCAAAGAACAGGGGGCTTTAGCACAGATACGCAGTATTTT.

This clonotype was observed many times. The genes are TRBV12-3 or TRBV12-4 and TRBJ2-5, with D uncertain. Trimming removed 0 bases from V and 0 bases from J, with 5 bases in between. The CDR3 covers 14 residues. The CDR3 spells CASSLASYQETQYF. The CDR3 bases are TGTGCCAGCAGTTTAGCGAGTTACCAAGAGACCCAGTACTTC.

In this sample, this clonotype is medium-sized. The chain joins TRBV5-4 to TRBJ1-1; 9 bases match TRBD1. Germline V gene lookup returns CDR1 SGHNT and CDR2 YYREEE (reference sequence). The length of the CDR3 is 14 residues. V dropped 0 bases and J dropped 9; count of bases not matched to a gene: 6. CDR3 bases: TGTGCCAGCAGCTTGGGGGGGGACAGGGCAAAAGCTTTCTTT. It encodes CASSLGGDRAKAFF.

This clonotype appeared many times. The rearrangement joins TRBV20-1 to TRBJ2-1; TRBD2 might be the D (5 bases). V shed 4 bases and J shed 0 bases, with 10 bases lying between them. The CDR3 consists of 14 residues. Germline V lookup: CDR1 DFQATT, CDR2 SNEGSKA (reference sequence). The CDR3 bases are TGCAGTGCTATCAGCGGTAGCTCCTACAATGAGCAGTTCTTC. This translates into CSAISGSSYNEQFF.

Notes on this clonotype: This may arise from a read error, as a much more abundant clone is one base away. The chain couples TRBV5-4 to TRBJ1-5, with D perhaps matching TRBD1 (5 bases). Germline lookup yields CDR1 SGHNT and CDR2 YYREEE (reference sequence). Trimming cost V 4 bases and J 6 bases, with 11 bases left between them. CDR3 size: 13 residues. Here the CDR3 DNA reads TGTGCCAGCAGCGCAAGTCAGGGTCAGCCCCAGCATTTT. It translates to CASSASQGQPQHF.

This clonotype has a count of ten or more. The chain combines TRBV6-5 with TRBJ2-6; D remains ambiguous. This CDR3 comprises 13 residues. Trimming left V 1 base short and J 3 bases short, with 1 base between. The germline CDR1 and CDR2 sequences are MNHEY and SVGAGI. CDR3: CASSYFGANVLTF. In nucleotides, the CDR3 is TGTGCCAGCAGTTACTTTGGGGCCAACGTCCTGACTTTC.

This chain uses TRBV29-1 with TRBJ2-7; a possible D gene is TRBD1 (6 bases). This CDR3 has 14 residues. CDR1 is SQVTM, CDR2 ANQGSEA, per germline. Trimming removed 6 bases from V and 6 bases from J, with 21 bases in between. CDR3 bases: TGCAGCGTCGCGACACAGGGATTAGGCGGCGAGCAGTACTTC. As protein: CSVATQGLGGEQYF.

This clonotype was seen ten or more times. The J gene is TRBJ2-3, the V gene TRBV20-1, with D hard to call. V lost 0 bases to trimming and J lost 0 bases, with 7 bases between them. This CDR3 has 14 residues. Germline CDR1 reads DFQATT; CDR2 reads SNEGSKA (reference sequence). The CDR3 region has the DNA TGCAGTGCTAGAGATCCCATGAGCACAGATACGCAGTATTTT. Its translation is CSARDPMSTDTQYF.

At least ten counts were recorded for this clonotype. The chain is built from TRBV12-3 or TRBV12-4 and TRBJ2-7, with 8 positions matching TRBD1. The CDR3 extends over 16 amino acids. V was pared by 4 bases and J by 3 bases, with 11 bases of the junction left unmatched. The CDR3 loop is CASSSAPGQVIYEQYF. CDR3 sequence (DNA): TGTGCCAGCAGTTCCGCGCCGGGACAGGTTATCTACGAGCAGTACTTC.

This clonotype was observed at least ten times. The rearrangement links TRBV5-1 to TRBJ2-2; 12 bases map to TRBD2. The CDR3 is made up of 18 amino acids. The germline gives CDR1 SGHRS, CDR2 YFSETQ. After removal of 5 bases from V and 6 bases from J, the junction contained 14 bases not matched to a gene. The CDR3 bases are TGCGCCAGCAGTTCCCGGCTAGCGGGAGGGCCTGTCCCCGGGGAGCTGTTTTTT. This sequence encodes CASSSRLAGGPVPGELFF.

This clonotype was observed a few times. This may arise from a read error, as a much more abundant clone is one base away. This chain links TRBV27 with TRBJ2-4; 7 nucleotides match TRBD1. This CDR3 spans 18 amino acids. With V trimmed by 5 bases and J by 0 bases, 13 bases remained unmatched. Germline V lookup: CDR1 MNHEY, CDR2 SMNVEV (reference sequence). The CDR3: CASSMPHDRDIAKNIQYF. The CDR3 DNA reads TGTGCCAGCAGTATGCCCCACGACAGGGACATAGCCAAAAACATTCAGTACTTC.

Many counts were recorded for this clonotype. V is TRBV29-1 and J is TRBJ2-7; 8 nucleotides match TRBD1. Trimming removed 7 bases from V and 0 bases from J; junction bases left unmatched: 5. Germline CDR1 and CDR2: SQVTM and ANQGSEA. The CDR3 spans 13 residues. The CDR3: CSGGQGASYEQYF. The CDR3 region has the DNA TGCAGCGGCGGACAGGGTGCCTCCTACGAGCAGTACTTC.

This clonotype occurred many times. This sequence joins TRBV6-1 and TRBJ2-2; D not certain. The CDR3 length is 15 residues. From germline, CDR1 is MNHNS and CDR2 SASEGT. V was cut by 4 bases and J by 4 bases, with 13 bases left in between. The CDR3: CASSATVGGTGELFF. DNA of the CDR3: TGTGCCAGCAGTGCGACGGTGGGCGGCACCGGGGAGCTGTTTTTT.

A single count supports this clonotype. The V call is TRBV7-3, the J call TRBJ1-4; D gene uncertain. Trimming pared 5 bases from V and 0 bases from J, leaving 22 bases between. Germline CDR1 is SGHTA and CDR2 is FQGTGA. The CDR3 totals 19 residues. In DNA form, the CDR3 reads TGTGCCAGCAGCACCCGGCACTACCTGACTGGGGCAACTAATGAAAAACTGTTTTTT. Translated, it gives CASSTRHYLTGATNEKLFF.

Points on this clonotype: At one boundary the junction diverges from the germline segment, which might be a read error. The chain carries TRBV19 and TRBJ2-1, with D possibly called TRBD1 or TRBD2 (5 bases each). Germline V gives CDR1 LNHDA, CDR2 SQIVND (reference sequence). There are 15 residues in the CDR3. CDR3 protein: CASTPGGERNNKQFF. The DNA of the CDR3 is TGTGCCAGTACTCCTGGGGGAGAGAGGAACAATAAGCAGTTCTTC.

This clonotype appeared many times. This rearrangement joins TRBV7-2 to TRBJ2-5; 7 nucleotides align to TRBD2. This CDR3 comprises 13 residues. V was clipped by 5 bases and J by 4 bases; unmatched bases: 4. Germline-derived CDR1 and CDR2 are SGHTA and FQGNSA. As DNA, the CDR3 is TGTGCCAGCAGCCCAACTAGCGCAGAGACCCAGTACTTC. This translates into CASSPTSAETQYF.

In its sample, this clonotype was seen many times. The V and J genes are TRBV20-1 and TRBJ2-7, with TRBD2 matching over 8 bases. Germline V gene data show CDR1 as DFQATT and CDR2 as SNEGSKA (reference sequence). J gave up 3 bases and V 3 bases, and 7 bases lay outside the gene matches. CDR3 length: 14 residues. CDR3 DNA: TGCAGTGCTAGGGGACCGGGACTAGACTACGAGCAGTACTTC. It translates to CSARGPGLDYEQYF.

This clonotype was detected only a few times. V and J are TRBV11-2 and TRBJ2-5; 8 positions agree with TRBD1. J lost 5 bases, V lost 5 bases, and 7 bases had no gene match. The CDR3 length is 14 residues. Germline assignment: CDR1 SGHAT and CDR2 FQNNGV. The CDR3 nucleotides are TGTGCCAGCAGCCAGGACAGGGCCATGGAGACCCAGTACTTC. It specifies CASSQDRAMETQYF.

This clonotype showed up many times. The chain recombines TRBV28 with TRBJ2-2; 8 bases line up with TRBD1. The CDR3 is made up of 15 amino acids. Trimming cost V 2 bases and J 4 bases; bases outside gene matches: 3. Germline assignment: CDR1 MDHEN and CDR2 SYDVKM. The CDR3 region is CASSLNRGITGELFF. The DNA for the CDR3 is TGTGCCAGCAGTTTAAACAGGGGGATCACCGGGGAGCTGTTTTTT.

This clonotype has at least ten counts. The rearrangement links TRBV6-1 to TRBJ2-5, with a weak D call TRBD1 (6 bases). CDR1 MNHNS and CDR2 SASEGT come from the germline V gene. V lost 3 bases, J lost 0 bases, and 8 bases lay in between. This CDR3 is 14 amino acids long. In DNA form, the CDR3 reads TGTGCCAGCAGTGAGGGGACACACCAAGAGACCCAGTACTTC. This encodes CASSEGTHQETQYF.

This clonotype was detected ten times or more. The chain joins TRBV18 to TRBJ2-2; TRBD1 matches at 8 bases. Germline lookup yields CDR1 KGHSH and CDR2 LQKENI. This CDR3 contains 16 residues. V trimming: 2 bases; J trimming: 2 bases; junction bases outside the gene matches: 4. The CDR3 nucleotides are TGTGCCAGCTCACCAAGTGACAGGGGAAACACCGGGGAGCTGTTTTTT. This gives the protein CASSPSDRGNTGELFF.

This clonotype was counted many times. The gene calls are TRBV28 and TRBJ2-7; the match to TRBD2 covers 12 bases. Germline values: CDR1 MDHEN, CDR2 SYDVKM. The trim removed 8 bases at V and 4 bases at J, leaving 9 bases unmatched. The CDR3 has 15 amino acids. The chain's CDR3 is CASSRYGLAGYEQYF. The CDR3 DNA reads as TGTGCCAGCTCCCGGTATGGACTAGCGGGATACGAGCAGTACTTC.

This clonotype came up many times. An end of the junction differs from the germline gene, which may be a read error. This chain connects TRBV7-9 to TRBJ2-6; D call uncertain. CDR1 is SEHNR, CDR2 FQNEAQ, per germline (reference sequence). This CDR3 is built from 15 residues. The CDR3 is CASRLAGSGANVLTF. The CDR3 coding sequence is TGTGCCAGCAGGTTAGCCGGTTCTGGGGCCAACGTCCTGACTTTC.

The chain couples TRBV30 to TRBJ1-5, with D possibly matching TRBD1 (5 bases). The CDR3 runs to 14 residues. V was trimmed by 0 bases and J by 4 bases, leaving 10 bases between them. Germline V gives CDR1 GTSNPN, CDR2 SVGIG (reference sequence). CDR3 in amino acids: CAWSVGTFNQPQHF. DNA of the CDR3: TGTGCCTGGAGTGTGGGGACCTTTAATCAGCCCCAGCATTTT.

Remarks on this clonotype: One end of the junction is discordant with germline, which a read error may explain. The chain couples TRBV12-3 or TRBV12-4 to TRBJ2-1, with a tentative D call TRBD2 (6 bases). This CDR3 contains 14 residues. The DNA of the CDR3 is TGTGCCAGCAATTTAGTAGCGGCAGCACATGAGCAGTTCTTC. This translates into CASNLVAAAHEQFF.

The chain joins TRBV20-1 to TRBJ2-1, with D unresolved. The CDR3 consists of 12 residues. V lost 8 bases and J lost 8, with 16 bases in between. CDR1 and CDR2 (germline): DFQATT, SNEGSKA (reference sequence). The CDR3 region has the DNA TGCAGTTCGACACCCCTAGACCATGAGCAGTTCTTC. Protein product: CSSTPLDHEQFF.

This clonotype has at least ten counts. CDR3 nucleotides: TGCGCCAGCCGGACTAGCGTAAACACCGGGGAGCTGTTTTTT. Translation gives CASRTSVNTGELFF. The rearrangement uses TRBV5-1 and TRBJ2-2; 9 nucleotides line up with TRBD2. Germline loops: CDR1 SGHRS, CDR2 YFSETQ. The CDR3 is 14 residues long. V was clipped by 7 bases and J by 2 bases; unmatched bases: 3. The full variable domain, in which reference TRBV5-1 and TRBJ2-2 provide the parts outside the CDR3, is KAGVTQTPRYLIKTRGQQVTLSCSPISGHRSVSWYQQTPGQGLQFLFEYFSETQRNKGNFPGRFSGRQFSNSRSEMNVSTLELGDSALYLCASRTSVNTGELFFGEGSRLTVL.

This sequence joins TRBV25-1 and TRBJ2-7; TRBD1 matches 10 bases. Germline V gives CDR1 MGHDK, CDR2 SYGVNS. With V trimmed by 1 base and J by 0 bases, 3 bases remained unmatched. The CDR3 sequence is 16 residues long. CDR3: CASSEFRDRGSYEQYF. The CDR3 nucleotides are TGTGCCAGCAGTGAATTCCGGGACAGGGGCTCCTACGAGCAGTACTTC.

Regarding this clonotype: Since a much larger clone is just one base distant, this may be a read error. The chain combines TRBV7-3 with TRBJ2-3; D gene ambiguous. The assigned J gene may be wrong: the sequence end matches TRBJ1-5 better. CDR1 is SGHTA, CDR2 FQGTGA, per germline. The CDR3 is 16 residues long. CDR3: CASSLEGLTSTDTQHF. CDR3 bases: TGTGCCAGCAGCTTAGAAGGGCTTACTAGCACAGATACGCAGCATTTT.

The rearrangement uses TRBV25-1 and TRBJ1-5; 7 nucleotides agree with TRBD1. The germline CDR1 and CDR2 sequences are MGHDK and SYGVNS. The J segment lost 9 bases and the V segment lost 6 bases, leaving 11 bases of the junction unmatched. This CDR3 spans 14 amino acids. This chain's CDR3 is CASSVRDSLTPQHF. The CDR3, as DNA: TGTGCCAGCAGCGTTCGGGACAGTTTGACGCCCCAGCATTTT.

This clonotype qualifies as medium-sized. The chain links TRBV5-1 to TRBJ2-6; D perhaps matches TRBD2 (5 bases). Germline V gives CDR1 SGHRS, CDR2 YFSETQ. Trimming stripped 1 base from V and 4 bases from J, with 15 bases between. The CDR3 contains 17 residues. CDR3 in amino acids: CASSLREGSSGANVLTF. The CDR3 bases are TGCGCCAGCAGCTTGAGAGAGGGAAGCTCGGGGGCCAACGTCCTGACTTTC.

Ten or more counts support this clonotype. CDR3 residues: CSARGVRRVGANVLTF. As DNA, the CDR3 is TGCAGTGCTAGGGGCGTCCGTAGGGTCGGGGCCAACGTCCTGACTTTC. The chain combines TRBV20-1 with TRBJ2-6, with D unresolved. Germline loops: CDR1 DFQATT, CDR2 SNEGSKA (reference sequence). The CDR3 contains 16 residues. Trimming pared 3 bases from V and 4 bases from J, leaving 16 bases between.